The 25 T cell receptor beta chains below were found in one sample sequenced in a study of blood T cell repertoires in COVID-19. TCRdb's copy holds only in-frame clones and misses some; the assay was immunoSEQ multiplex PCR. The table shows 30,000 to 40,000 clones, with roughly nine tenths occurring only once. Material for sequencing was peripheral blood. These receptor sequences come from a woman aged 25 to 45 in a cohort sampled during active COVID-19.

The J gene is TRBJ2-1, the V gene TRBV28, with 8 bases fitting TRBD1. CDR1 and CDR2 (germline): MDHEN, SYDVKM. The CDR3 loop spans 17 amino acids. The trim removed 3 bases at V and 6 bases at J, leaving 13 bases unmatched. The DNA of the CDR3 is TGTGCCAGCAGTTTTGGGACAGGCGGGATGTTGGGCAATGAGCAGTTCTTC. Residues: CASSFGTGGMLGNEQFF.

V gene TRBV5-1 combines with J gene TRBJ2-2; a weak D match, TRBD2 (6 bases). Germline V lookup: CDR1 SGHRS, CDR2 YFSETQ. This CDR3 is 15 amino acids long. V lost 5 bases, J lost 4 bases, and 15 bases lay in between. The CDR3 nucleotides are TGCGCCAGCAGGCTCCGGGAGAGAATCACCGGGGAGCTGTTTTTT. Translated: CASRLRERITGELFF.

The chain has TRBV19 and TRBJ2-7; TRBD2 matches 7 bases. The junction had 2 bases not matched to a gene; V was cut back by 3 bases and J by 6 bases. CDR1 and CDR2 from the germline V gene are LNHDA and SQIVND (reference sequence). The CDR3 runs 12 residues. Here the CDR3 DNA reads TGTGCCAGTAGTATGGGAGGGGCCGAGCAGTACTTC. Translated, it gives CASSMGGAEQYF.

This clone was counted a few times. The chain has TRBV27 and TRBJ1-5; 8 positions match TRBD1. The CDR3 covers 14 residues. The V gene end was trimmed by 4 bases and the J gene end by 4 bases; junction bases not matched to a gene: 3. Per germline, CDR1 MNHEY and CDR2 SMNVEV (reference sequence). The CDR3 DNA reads TGTGCCAGCAGTTCGCAGGGGGCTAATCAGCCCCAGCATTTT. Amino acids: CASSSQGANQPQHF.

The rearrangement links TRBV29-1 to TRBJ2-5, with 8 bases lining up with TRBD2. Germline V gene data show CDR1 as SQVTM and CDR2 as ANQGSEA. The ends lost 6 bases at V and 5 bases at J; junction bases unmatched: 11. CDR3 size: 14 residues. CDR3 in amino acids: CSVQIAGRGETQYF. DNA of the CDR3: TGCAGCGTACAGATAGCGGGAAGGGGGGAGACCCAGTACTTC.

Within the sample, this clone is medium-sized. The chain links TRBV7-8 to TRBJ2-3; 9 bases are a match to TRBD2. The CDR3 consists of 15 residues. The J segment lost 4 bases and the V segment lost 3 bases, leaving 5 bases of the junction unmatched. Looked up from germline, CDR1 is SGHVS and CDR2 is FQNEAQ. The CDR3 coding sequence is TGTGCCAGCAGCTTTAAGGCTAGCGGGGCAGATACGCAGTATTTT. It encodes CASSFKASGADTQYF.

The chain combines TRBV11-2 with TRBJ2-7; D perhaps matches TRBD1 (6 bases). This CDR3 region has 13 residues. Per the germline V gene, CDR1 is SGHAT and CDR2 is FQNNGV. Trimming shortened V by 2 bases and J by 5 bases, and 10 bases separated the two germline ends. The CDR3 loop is CASSLLQGNEQYF. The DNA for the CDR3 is TGTGCCAGCAGCTTACTCCAGGGGAACGAGCAGTACTTC. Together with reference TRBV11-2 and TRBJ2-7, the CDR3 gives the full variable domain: EAGVAQSPRYKIIEKRQSVAFWCNPISGHATLYWYQQILGQGPKLLIQFQNNGVVDDSQLPKDRFSAERLKGVDSTLKIQPAKLEDSAVYLCASSLLQGNEQYFGPGTRLTVT.

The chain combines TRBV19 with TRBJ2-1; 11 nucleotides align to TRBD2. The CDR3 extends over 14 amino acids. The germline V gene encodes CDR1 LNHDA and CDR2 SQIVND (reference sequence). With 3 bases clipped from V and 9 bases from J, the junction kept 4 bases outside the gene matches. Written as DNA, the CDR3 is TGTGCCAGTAGTATTGGGCTAGCGGGAGGTGAGCAGTTCTTC. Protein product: CASSIGLAGGEQFF.

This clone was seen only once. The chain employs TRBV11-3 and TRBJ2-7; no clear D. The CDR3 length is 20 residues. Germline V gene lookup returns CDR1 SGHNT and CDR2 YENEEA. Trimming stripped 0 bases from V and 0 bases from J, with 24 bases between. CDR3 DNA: TGTGCCAGCAGCTTAGATTCGTATGACTCTGGCTATCAAAGCTCCTACGAGCAGTACTTC. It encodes CASSLDSYDSGYQSSYEQYF.

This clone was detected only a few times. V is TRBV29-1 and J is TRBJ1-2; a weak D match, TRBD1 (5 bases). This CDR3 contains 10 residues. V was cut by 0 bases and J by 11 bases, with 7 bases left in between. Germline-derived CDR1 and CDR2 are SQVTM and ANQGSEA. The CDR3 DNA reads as TGCAGCGTTGAAGAAGGGGCTTACACCTTC. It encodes CSVEEGAYTF.

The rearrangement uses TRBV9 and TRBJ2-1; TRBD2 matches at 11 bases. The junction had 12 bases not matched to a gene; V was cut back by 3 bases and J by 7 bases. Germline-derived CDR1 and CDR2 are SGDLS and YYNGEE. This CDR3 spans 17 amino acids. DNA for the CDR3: TGTGCCAGCAGCGCGGATAGCGGGAGGGGTAGGATAAATGAGCAGTTCTTC. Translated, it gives CASSADSGRGRINEQFF.

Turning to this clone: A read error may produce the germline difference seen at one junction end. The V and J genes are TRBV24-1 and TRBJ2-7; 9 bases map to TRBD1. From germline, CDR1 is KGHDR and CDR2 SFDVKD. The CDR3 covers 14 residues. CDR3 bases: TGTGCCCCCAGGTTGGGACAGGGCTCCTACGAGCAGTACTTC. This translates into CAPRLGQGSYEQYF.

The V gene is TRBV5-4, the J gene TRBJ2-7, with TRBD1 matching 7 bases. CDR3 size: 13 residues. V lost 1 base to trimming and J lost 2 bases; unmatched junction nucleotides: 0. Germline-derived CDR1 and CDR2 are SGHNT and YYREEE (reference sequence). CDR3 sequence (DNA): TGTGCCAGCAGCTTGCAGGGGGCCTACGAGCAGTACTTC. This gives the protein CASSLQGAYEQYF.

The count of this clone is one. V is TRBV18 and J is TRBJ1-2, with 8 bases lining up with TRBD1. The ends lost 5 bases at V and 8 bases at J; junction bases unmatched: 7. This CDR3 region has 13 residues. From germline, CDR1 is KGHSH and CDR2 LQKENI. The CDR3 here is CASSYWTGRGYTF. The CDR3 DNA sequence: TGTGCCAGCTCATACTGGACAGGGAGAGGCTACACCTTC.

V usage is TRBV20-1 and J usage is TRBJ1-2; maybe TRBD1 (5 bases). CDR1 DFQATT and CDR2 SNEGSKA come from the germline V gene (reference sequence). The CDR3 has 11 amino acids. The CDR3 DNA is TGCACGACAGCTATTAACTATGGCTACACCTTC. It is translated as CTTAINYGYTF.

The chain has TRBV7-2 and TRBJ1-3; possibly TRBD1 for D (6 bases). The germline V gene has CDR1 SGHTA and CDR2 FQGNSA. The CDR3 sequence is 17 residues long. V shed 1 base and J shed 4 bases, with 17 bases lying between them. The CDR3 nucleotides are TGTGCCAGCAGCTTAGGACAGGCTAATCTCTGGGGAAACACCATATATTTT. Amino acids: CASSLGQANLWGNTIYF.

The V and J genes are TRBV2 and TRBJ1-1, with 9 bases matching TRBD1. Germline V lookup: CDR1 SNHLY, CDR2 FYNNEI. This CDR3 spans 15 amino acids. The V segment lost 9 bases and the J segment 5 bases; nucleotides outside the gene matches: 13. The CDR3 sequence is CASTGQGRGVTEAFF. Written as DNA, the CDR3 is TGTGCCAGTACGGGACAGGGAAGAGGTGTAACTGAAGCTTTCTTT.

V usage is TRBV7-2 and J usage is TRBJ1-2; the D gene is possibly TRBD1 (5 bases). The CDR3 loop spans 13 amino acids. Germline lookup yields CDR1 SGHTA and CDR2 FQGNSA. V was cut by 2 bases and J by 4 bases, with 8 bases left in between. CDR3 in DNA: TGTGCCAGCAGCTTACGGGGGGGCTATGGCTACACCTTC. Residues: CASSLRGGYGYTF.

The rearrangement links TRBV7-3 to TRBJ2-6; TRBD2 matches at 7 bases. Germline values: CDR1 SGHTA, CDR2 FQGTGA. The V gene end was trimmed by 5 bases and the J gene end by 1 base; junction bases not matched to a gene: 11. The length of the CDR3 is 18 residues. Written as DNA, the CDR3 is TGTGCCAGCAGCCCCCTCGGGCGGGAGTGGTCTGGGGCCAACGTCCTGACTTTC. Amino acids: CASSPLGREWSGANVLTF.

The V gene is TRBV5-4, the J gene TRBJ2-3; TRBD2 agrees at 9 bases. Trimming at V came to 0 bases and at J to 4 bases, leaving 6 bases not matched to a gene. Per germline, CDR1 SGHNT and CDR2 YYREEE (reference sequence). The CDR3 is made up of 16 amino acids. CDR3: CASSLGAGGYADTQYF. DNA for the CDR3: TGTGCCAGCAGCTTGGGGGCGGGAGGGTATGCAGATACGCAGTATTTT.

The CDR3 loop reads CSVQGADTQYF. DNA for the CDR3: TGCAGCGTCCAGGGGGCAGATACGCAGTATTTT. The genes are TRBV29-1 and TRBJ2-3; 7 bases align to TRBD1. Germline V CDR1 and CDR2: SQVTM, ANQGSEA. CDR3 length: 11 residues. With 6 bases clipped from V and 4 bases from J, the junction kept 1 base outside the gene matches.

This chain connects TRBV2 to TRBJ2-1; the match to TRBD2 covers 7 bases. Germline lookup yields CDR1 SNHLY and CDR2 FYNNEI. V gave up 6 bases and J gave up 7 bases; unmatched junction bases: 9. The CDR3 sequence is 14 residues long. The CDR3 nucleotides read TGTGCCAGCAGCGGAACTCTACTAGCGAATGAGCAGTTCTTC. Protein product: CASSGTLLANEQFF.

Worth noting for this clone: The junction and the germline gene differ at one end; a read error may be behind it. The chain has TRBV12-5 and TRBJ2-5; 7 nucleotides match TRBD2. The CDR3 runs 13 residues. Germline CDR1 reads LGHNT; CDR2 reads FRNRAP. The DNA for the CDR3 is TGTGCTAGTGGTTTGGACCCCGGGACTACCCCGTACTTC. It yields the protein CASGLDPGTTPYF. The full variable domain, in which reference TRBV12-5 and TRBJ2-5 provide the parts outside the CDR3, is DARVTQTPRHKVTEMGQEVTMRCQPILGHNTVFWYRQTMMQGLELLAYFRNRAPLDDSGMPKDRFSAEMPDATLATLKIQPSEPRDSAVYFCASGLDPGTTPYFGPGTRLLVL.

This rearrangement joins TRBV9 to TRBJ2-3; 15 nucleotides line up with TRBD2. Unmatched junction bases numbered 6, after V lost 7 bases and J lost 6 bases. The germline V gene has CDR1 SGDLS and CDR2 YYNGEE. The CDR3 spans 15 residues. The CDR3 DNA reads TGTGCCAGCGGACTAGCGGGAGGGCCTGATGATACGCAGTATTTT. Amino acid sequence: CASGLAGGPDDTQYF. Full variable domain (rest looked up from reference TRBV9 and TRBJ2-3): DSGVTQTPKHLITATGQRVTLRCSPRSGDLSVYWYQQSLDQGLQFLIQYYNGEERAKGNILERFSAQQFPDLHSELNLSSLELGDSALYFCASGLAGGPDDTQYFGPGTRLTVL.

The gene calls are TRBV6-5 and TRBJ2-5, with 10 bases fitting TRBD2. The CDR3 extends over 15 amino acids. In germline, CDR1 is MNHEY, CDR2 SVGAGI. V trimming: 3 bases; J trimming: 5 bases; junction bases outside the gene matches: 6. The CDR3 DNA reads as TGTGCCAGCAGTTATTCTAGCGGGAGCTCGGAGACCCAGTACTTC. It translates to CASSYSSGSSETQYF.